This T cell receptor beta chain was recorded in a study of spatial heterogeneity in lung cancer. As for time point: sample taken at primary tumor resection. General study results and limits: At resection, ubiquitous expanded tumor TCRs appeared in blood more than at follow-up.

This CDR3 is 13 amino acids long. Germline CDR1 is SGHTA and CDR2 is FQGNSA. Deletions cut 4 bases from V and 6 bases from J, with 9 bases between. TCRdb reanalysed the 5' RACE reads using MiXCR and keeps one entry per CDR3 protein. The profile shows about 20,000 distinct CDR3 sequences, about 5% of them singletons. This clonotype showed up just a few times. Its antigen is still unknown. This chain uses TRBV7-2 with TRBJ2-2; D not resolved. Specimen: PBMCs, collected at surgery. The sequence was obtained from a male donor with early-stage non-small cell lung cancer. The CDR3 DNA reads TGTGCCAGCAGCTCAGTAGCTCCCGGGGAGCTGTTTTTT. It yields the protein CASSSVAPGELFF.